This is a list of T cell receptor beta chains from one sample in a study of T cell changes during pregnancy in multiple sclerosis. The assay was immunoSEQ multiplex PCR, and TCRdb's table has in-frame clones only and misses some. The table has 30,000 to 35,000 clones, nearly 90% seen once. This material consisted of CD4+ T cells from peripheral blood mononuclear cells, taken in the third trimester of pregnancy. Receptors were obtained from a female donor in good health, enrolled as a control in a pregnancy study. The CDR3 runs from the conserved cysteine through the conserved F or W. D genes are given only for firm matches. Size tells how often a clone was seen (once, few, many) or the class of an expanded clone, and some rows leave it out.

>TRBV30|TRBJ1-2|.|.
TGTGCCTGGAGTGTACCCGTGACGGGTGGCTACACCTTC
CAWSVPVTGGYTF
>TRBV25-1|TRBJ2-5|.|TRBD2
TGTGCCAGCAGTGTCCCGGGACTAGCTCCTGAGACCCAGTACTTC
CASSVPGLAPETQYF
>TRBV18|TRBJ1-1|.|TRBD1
TGTGCCAGCTCACCCCCGGACAGGGAAACTGAAGCTTTCTTT
CASSPPDRETEAFF
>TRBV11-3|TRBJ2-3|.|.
TGTGCCAGCAGCTTACACGGAGATACGCAGTATTTT
CASSLHGDTQYF
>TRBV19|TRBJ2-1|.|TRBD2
TGTGCCAGTAGTCCCGGACTAGCGCCGGCCGGTGAGCAGTTCTTC
CASSPGLAPAGEQFF
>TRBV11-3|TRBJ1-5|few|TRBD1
TGTGCCAGCAGCCAGGGGACAGGGGGCATTGTGGAGCCCCAGCATTTT
CASSQGTGGIVEPQHF
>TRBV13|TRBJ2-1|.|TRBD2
TGTGCCAGCAGCTTATGGCGGGAGGGCCCCTACAATGAGCAGTTCTTC
CASSLWREGPYNEQFF
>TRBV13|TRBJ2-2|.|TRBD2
TGTGCCAGCAGCTTGGGACTAGCGGTACTCAGCGGCGGGGAGCTGTTTTTT
CASSLGLAVLSGGELFF
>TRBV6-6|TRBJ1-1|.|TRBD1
TGTGCCAGCAGCGCCGGACAGGGGATCGCTTTCTTT
CASSAGQGIAFF
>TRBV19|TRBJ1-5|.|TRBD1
TGTGCCAGTAGTTCAAACAGGGGCCAGCCCCAGCATTTT
CASSSNRGQPQHF
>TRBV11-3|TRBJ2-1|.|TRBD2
TGTGCCAGCAGCTTATTGAGACTAGCCAATGAGCAGTTCTTC
CASSLLRLANEQFF
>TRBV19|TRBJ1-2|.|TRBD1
TGTGCCAGTGACCAGACAGGGGGGTTAACGGGGGCCTATGGCTACACCTTC
CASDQTGGLTGAYGYTF
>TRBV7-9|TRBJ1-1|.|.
TGTGCCAGCAGCCACGGGAGCTTGAACACTGAAGCTTTCTTT
CASSHGSLNTEAFF
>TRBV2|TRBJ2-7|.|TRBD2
TGTGCCAGCAAATGGCGGGAGGTTTCCTACGAGCAGTACTTC
CASKWREVSYEQYF